Below are 21 T cell receptor beta chains sequenced from a single sample in a study of T cell changes during pregnancy in multiple sclerosis. Sequencing used immunoSEQ multiplex PCR; TCRdb keeps in-frame clones, though not all of them. Of 40,000 or so clones listed, around 92% are singletons. The source was CD8+ T cells from peripheral blood mononuclear cells, collected in the third trimester of pregnancy. Every receptor here comes from a female donor with multiple sclerosis, enrolled in a pregnancy study.

In DNA form, the CDR3 reads TGTGCCAGCAGTGAACTTTCCGACAGGGAGAACACCGGGGAGCTGTTTTTT. Protein: CASSELSDRENTGELFF. The chain uses TRBV28 and TRBJ2-2, with 7 positions matching TRBD1. The trim removed 5 bases at V and 1 base at J, leaving 10 bases unmatched. Germline V lookup: CDR1 MDHEN, CDR2 SYDVKM. The CDR3 runs to 17 residues.

The chain links TRBV19 to TRBJ1-1; TRBD1 might be the D (5 bases). The germline V and J ends were trimmed by 5 bases and 1 base, with 11 bases remaining between them. CDR1 and CDR2 (germline): LNHDA, SQIVND (reference sequence). The CDR3 totals 14 residues. CDR3 region: CASSFATANTEAFF. The CDR3 DNA follows: TGTGCCAGTAGTTTCGCGACAGCGAACACTGAAGCTTTCTTT. The full variable domain, with the rest looked up from reference TRBV19 and TRBJ1-1, is DGGITQSPKYLFRKEGQNVTLSCEQNLNHDAMYWYRQDPGQGLRLIYYSQIVNDFQKGDIAEGYSVSREKKESFPLTVTSAQKNPTAFYLCASSFATANTEAFFGQGTRLTVV.

The V call is TRBV27, the J call TRBJ2-5, with D possibly being TRBD2 (5 bases). CDR3 size: 15 residues. Germline V CDR1 and CDR2: MNHEY, SMNVEV (reference sequence). V gave up 6 bases and J gave up 1 base, with 15 bases separating them. DNA of the CDR3: TGTGCCAGCAGAGATGAGGACTCTCTCCAAGAGACCCAGTACTTC. Protein product: CASRDEDSLQETQYF.

The chain recombines TRBV28 with TRBJ1-4; TRBD1 agrees at 12 bases. V shed 5 bases and J 5 bases; nucleotides not matched to a gene: 18. This CDR3 is 20 amino acids long. Germline CDR1 and CDR2: MDHEN and SYDVKM. CDR3 in amino acids: CASSTTTRDRGLFANEKLFF. The CDR3 DNA follows: TGTGCCAGCAGTACAACTACCCGGGACAGGGGGCTCTTTGCCAATGAAAAACTGTTTTTT. The full variable domain, completed using reference TRBV28 and TRBJ1-4, is DVKVTQSSRYLVKRTGEKVFLECVQDMDHENMFWYRQDPGLGLRLIYFSYDVKMKEKGDIPEGYSVSREKKERFSLILESASTNQTSMYLCASSTTTRDRGLFANEKLFFGSGTQLSVL.

V gene TRBV27 combines with J gene TRBJ2-1; 11 nucleotides line up with TRBD1. V shed 10 bases and J 8 bases; nucleotides not matched to a gene: 10. The germline CDR1 and CDR2 sequences are MNHEY and SMNVEV (reference sequence). This CDR3 contains 14 residues. The CDR3 sequence is CAISPGQGAYEQFF. Written as DNA, the CDR3 is TGTGCCATTTCACCCGGACAGGGGGCTTATGAGCAGTTCTTC.

The chain combines TRBV27 with TRBJ2-7; D not resolved. V lost 1 base and J lost 6, with 10 bases in between. The CDR3 extends over 13 amino acids. In germline, CDR1 is MNHEY, CDR2 SMNVEV (reference sequence). The CDR3 loop is CASSLLAGSEQYF. CDR3 nucleotides: TGTGCCAGCAGTTTATTAGCCGGGTCCGAGCAGTACTTC.

The chain recombines TRBV28 with TRBJ2-7; 8 bases match TRBD1. The CDR3 runs 15 residues. The germline gives CDR1 MDHEN, CDR2 SYDVKM. V shed 8 bases, J shed 3 bases, and the junction held 12 bases outside the gene matches. CDR3 DNA: TGTGCCAGCCTAACAGGACAGGGACCTTTCTACGAGCAGTACTTC. Amino acids: CASLTGQGPFYEQYF.

The chain uses TRBV29-1 and TRBJ2-2; D might be TRBD2 (6 bases). The V gene lost 1 base and the J gene lost 6 bases, with 15 bases spanning the gap. The CDR3 has 15 residues. Germline CDR1 reads SQVTM; CDR2 reads ANQGSEA. CDR3 in DNA: TGCAGCGTTGAAGGGGCTAGCGTCCCACCCGGGGAGCTGTTTTTT. Protein product: CSVEGASVPPGELFF.

The chain is built from TRBV27 and TRBJ2-7; D is unclear. CDR3 length: 13 amino acids. Trimming shortened V by 6 bases and J by 6 bases, and 15 bases separated the two germline ends. Germline loops: CDR1 MNHEY, CDR2 SMNVEV (reference sequence). The CDR3 is CASSPGGPGEQYF. CDR3 coding DNA: TGTGCCAGCAGCCCCGGTGGTCCGGGCGAGCAGTACTTC.

The gene calls are TRBV27 and TRBJ2-7, with 15 bases that match TRBD2. V shed 6 bases and J 5 bases; nucleotides not matched to a gene: 8. From germline, CDR1 is MNHEY and CDR2 SMNVEV (reference sequence). The length of the CDR3 is 16 residues. DNA of the CDR3: TGTGCCAGCAGCCAAGGACTAGCGGGAGGGCCCCACGAGCAGTACTTC. This codes for CASSQGLAGGPHEQYF.

The chain couples TRBV5-6 to TRBJ2-7, with D possibly TRBD2 on 5 matching bases. The CDR3 is made up of 15 amino acids. The germline gives CDR1 SGHDT, CDR2 YYEEEE. The germline V and J ends were trimmed by 3 bases and 4 bases, with 17 bases remaining between them. CDR3 bases: TGTGCCAGCAGCTCTGCGGGCCAAATCGGATACGAGCAGTACTTC. It specifies CASSSAGQIGYEQYF.

The chain combines TRBV6-5 with TRBJ2-7; 14 bases fit TRBD2. The V gene's germline CDR1 is MNHEY and CDR2 SVGAGI. The CDR3 covers 16 residues. Germline trimming cut 2 bases from V and 7 bases from J; bases unmatched to any gene: 7. Written as DNA, the CDR3 is TGTGCCAGCAGTTACGCACGACTAGCGGGAGGGGGTGAGCAGTACTTC. Protein: CASSYARLAGGGEQYF.

This clone was counted a few times. The chain has TRBV14 and TRBJ2-2; D unclear. Per the germline V gene, CDR1 is SGHDN and CDR2 is FVKESK. Trimming removed 2 bases from V and 9 bases from J, with 7 bases in between. The CDR3 is 12 residues long. CDR3 bases: TGTGCCAGCAGCCAACACATCCGGGAGCTGTTTTTT. Residues: CASSQHIRELFF. Supplemented by reference TRBV14 and TRBJ2-2, the full variable domain reads EAGVTQFPSHSVIEKGQTVTLRCDPISGHDNLYWYRRVMGKEIKFLLHFVKESKQDESGMPNNRFLAERTGGTYSTLKVQPAELEDSGVYFCASSQHIRELFFGEGSRLTVL.

The J gene is TRBJ2-7, the V gene TRBV13; D gene uncertain. The CDR3 is 14 residues long. The germline V gene has CDR1 PRHDT and CDR2 FYEKMQ (reference sequence). V shed 4 bases and J shed 1 base, with 11 bases lying between them. The CDR3 sequence is CASSSLGSSYEQYF. The CDR3 DNA reads as TGTGCCAGCAGCTCTCTAGGATCTTCCTACGAGCAGTACTTC.

The chain employs TRBV5-4 and TRBJ1-2; D possibly corresponds to TRBD1 (6 bases). Trimming shortened V by 3 bases and J by 8 bases, and 17 bases separated the two germline ends. This CDR3 region has 14 residues. Germline CDR1 and CDR2: SGHNT and YYREEE (reference sequence). The CDR3 loop reads CASSSKNRALGYTF. DNA of the CDR3: TGTGCCAGCAGCTCTAAAAACAGGGCCTTGGGCTACACCTTC.

This chain links TRBV27 with TRBJ1-5; D may be TRBD1 (5 bases). V was clipped by 4 bases and J by 3 bases, with 7 bases between them. The V gene's germline CDR1 is MNHEY and CDR2 SMNVEV (reference sequence). The CDR3 is made up of 13 amino acids. The CDR3 region is CASSSDTNQPQHF. DNA for the CDR3: TGTGCCAGCAGTTCGGACACCAATCAGCCCCAGCATTTT.

This chain uses TRBV5-1 with TRBJ2-2; 11 positions match TRBD1. TRBJ1-3 matches the DNA end more closely, so the J call is doubtful. The CDR3 is 16 residues long. Germline V gene lookup returns CDR1 SGHRS and CDR2 YFSETQ. The CDR3 here is CASSLGTGGFGNTIYF. The CDR3 DNA reads TGCGCCAGCAGCTTGGGGACAGGGGGCTTTGGAAACACCATATATTTT.

The chain employs TRBV7-3 and TRBJ1-5, with 7 bases matching TRBD1. The CDR3 loop spans 19 amino acids. Germline V gene sequence: CDR1 SGHTA, CDR2 FQGTGA. The V gene end was trimmed by 5 bases and the J gene end by 0 bases; junction bases not matched to a gene: 16. The CDR3 loop reads CASSPLWTGSIYSNQPQHF. In DNA form, the CDR3 reads TGTGCCAGCAGCCCCCTCTGGACAGGATCTATATATAGCAATCAGCCCCAGCATTTT.

The rearrangement uses TRBV27 and TRBJ2-5, with a possible D match to TRBD1 (6 bases). Germline V gives CDR1 MNHEY, CDR2 SMNVEV (reference sequence). Trimming left V 6 bases short and J 5 bases short, with 13 bases between. The CDR3 is made up of 13 amino acids. The CDR3 DNA sequence: TGTGCCAGCAGGACGAGGACAGTCGAGACCCAGTACTTC. Translated, it gives CASRTRTVETQYF.

The chain couples TRBV6-5 to TRBJ2-5; possibly TRBD1 for D (6 bases). V was clipped by 2 bases and J by 4 bases, with 14 bases between them. Per germline, CDR1 MNHEY and CDR2 SVGAGI. CDR3 length equals 15 residues. The chain's CDR3 is CASSYLTGSRETQYF. The CDR3 DNA is TGTGCCAGCAGTTACCTCACAGGGTCTCGAGAGACCCAGTACTTC.

The V and J genes are TRBV5-8 and TRBJ2-5, with 7 positions matching TRBD1. Trimming cost V 4 bases and J 3 bases; bases outside gene matches: 0. The CDR3 runs to 12 residues. Germline-derived CDR1 and CDR2 are SGHTS and YDEGEE. CDR3 in amino acids: CASSDREETQYF. Written as DNA, the CDR3 is TGTGCCAGCAGCGACAGGGAAGAGACCCAGTACTTC.